This T cell receptor (beta chain) stems from a study of T cell changes during pregnancy in multiple sclerosis. Only one count was recorded for this clone. Generated by immunoSEQ multiplex PCR, the TCRdb table keeps only in-frame clones and is missing some. This table holds roughly 70,000 clones, 92% found once. CDR3 length: 16 amino acids. From germline, CDR1 is MDHEN and CDR2 SYDVKM. V shed 4 bases and J 3 bases; nucleotides not matched to a gene: 9. This sample comprised peripheral blood, obtained in the third trimester of pregnancy. The TCR originated in a female donor in good health, enrolled as a control in a pregnancy study. The V and J genes are TRBV28 and TRBJ1-5, with 7 bases fitting TRBD1. The chain's CDR3 is CASSSLGTAFNQPQHF. The CDR3 DNA sequence: TGTGCCAGCAGTTCACTCGGGACAGCCTTCAATCAGCCCCAGCATTTT.